These 28 T cell receptor beta chains originate from one sample sequenced in a study of shared clonotypes between healthy human individuals. Using immunoSEQ multiplex PCR, the repertoire was profiled, and TCRdb retains in-frame clones only, with some absent. The table lists around 430,000 clones, around 79% of them singletons. Sequencing was performed on PBMCs. These receptors were taken from a woman aged 40 to 50 in good health. Some clones in this sample may be carry-over from other donors' samples.

This chain links TRBV27 with TRBJ2-2; 9 bases line up with TRBD1. The J segment lost 1 base and the V segment lost 3 bases, leaving 3 bases of the junction unmatched. Looked up from germline, CDR1 is MNHEY and CDR2 is SMNVEV (reference sequence). The length of the CDR3 is 16 residues. The chain's CDR3 is CASSFWGQGNTGELFF. CDR3 DNA sequence: TGTGCCAGCAGTTTCTGGGGACAGGGGAACACCGGGGAGCTGTTTTTT.

The chain joins TRBV29-1 to TRBJ2-7, with TRBD2 matching 10 bases. This CDR3 has 12 residues. V gave up 7 bases and J gave up 6 bases; unmatched junction bases: 6. Germline V gives CDR1 SQVTM, CDR2 ANQGSEA. CDR3 bases: TGCAGCGCAGCTAGCGGGAGCGCCGAGCAGTACTTC. Amino acid sequence: CSAASGSAEQYF.

The chain carries TRBV7-2 and TRBJ2-5, with 7 bases matching TRBD2. The J call is uncertain, as TRBJ2-7 better fits the DNA end. The length of the CDR3 is 14 residues. Looked up from germline, CDR1 is SGHTA and CDR2 is FQGNSA. CDR3 coding DNA: TGTGCCAGCAGCTCAGGCGGGGGCTCCTACGAGCAGTACTTC. Translating gives CASSSGGGSYEQYF.

Note on this clone: Other DNA sequences from this sample encode an identical CDR3 as well. The chain combines TRBV7-8 with TRBJ2-1; TRBD2 matches 7 bases. Trimming took 0 bases from V and 4 from J; bases not matched to a gene: 3. This CDR3 contains 15 residues. In germline, CDR1 is SGHVS, CDR2 FQNEAQ. CDR3 in DNA: TGTGCCAGCAGCTTAGCCAGCGGGACGTACAATGAGCAGTTCTTC. It is translated as CASSLASGTYNEQFF.

The chain carries TRBV11-3 and TRBJ2-7, with TRBD1 as a possible D gene (6 bases). The V and J ends lost 5 bases and 8 bases respectively, with 16 bases between them. CDR1 and CDR2 from the germline V gene are SGHNT and YENEEA. This CDR3 spans 13 amino acids. The CDR3 is CASSPGTGLQQYF. CDR3 DNA sequence: TGTGCCAGCAGCCCGGGAACAGGGCTGCAGCAGTACTTC.

In this sample, this clone turned up once. The V and J genes are TRBV5-4 and TRBJ2-7; D could derive from TRBD1 or TRBD2 (5 bases each). The CDR3 has 14 residues. Trimming removed 0 bases from V and 8 bases from J, with 15 bases in between. Germline V lookup: CDR1 SGHNT, CDR2 YYREEE (reference sequence). The CDR3 coding sequence is TGTGCCAGCAGCTTGGAGGGGTCGCAGCGGAAGCAGTACTTC. It translates to CASSLEGSQRKQYF.

Concerning this clone itself: Additional DNA sequences in this sample encode the identical CDR3. The rearrangement joins TRBV9 to TRBJ1-2; no reliable D call. Trimming removed 0 bases from V and 4 bases from J, with 4 bases in between. The CDR3 spans 12 residues. The germline V gene has CDR1 SGDLS and CDR2 YYNGEE. In nucleotides, the CDR3 is TGTGCCAGCAGCGTAGATGGCTATGGCTACACCTTC. Translation gives CASSVDGYGYTF.

This clone occurred many times. The rearrangement links TRBV7-3 to TRBJ1-2, with 10 bases that match TRBD1. Trimming at V came to 0 bases and at J to 6 bases, leaving 1 base not matched to a gene. Germline V lookup: CDR1 SGHTA, CDR2 FQGTGA. The CDR3 length is 14 residues. CDR3 bases: TGTGCCAGCAGCTTAACCGGACAGGGGGATGGCTACACCTTC. Amino acids: CASSLTGQGDGYTF.

This chain connects TRBV7-2 to TRBJ2-2; 7 positions agree with TRBD2. V dropped 1 base and J dropped 3; count of bases not matched to a gene: 2. CDR1 SGHTA and CDR2 FQGNSA come from the germline V gene. The CDR3 has 15 residues. CDR3 sequence (DNA): TGTGCCAGCAGCTTAGTTGCGGGAGACACCGGGGAGCTGTTTTTT. Protein: CASSLVAGDTGELFF.

This clone was counted once. The chain joins TRBV28 to TRBJ2-1, with D unresolved. The V gene lost 2 bases and the J gene lost 13 bases, with 9 bases spanning the gap. CDR3 size: 11 residues. CDR1 MDHEN and CDR2 SYDVKM come from the germline V gene. As DNA, the CDR3 is TGTGCCAGCAGTTTAACCTTATTTCAGTTCTTC. Translation gives CASSLTLFQFF.

Of note for this clone: With only one base between it and a far larger clone, this is likely a read error. The V and J genes are TRBV11-2 and TRBJ2-7; D is ambiguous. Germline values: CDR1 SGHAT, CDR2 FQNNGV. CDR3 length: 12 residues. The CDR3 bases are TGTGCCAGCAGCGACAAGGATTACGGGCAGTACTTC. It codes for CASSDKDYGQYF.

DNA for the CDR3: TGTGCCAGTAGTATTACAGGGGGACGGAATCAGCCCCAGCATTTT. The encoded protein is CASSITGGRNQPQHF. The chain has TRBV19 and TRBJ1-5; 8 nucleotides line up with TRBD1. Germline CDR1 and CDR2: LNHDA and SQIVND (reference sequence). V lost 3 bases, J lost 4 bases, and 5 bases stayed unmatched. The CDR3 sequence is 15 residues long. Full variable domain (outside the CDR3, taken from reference TRBV19 and TRBJ1-5): DGGITQSPKYLFRKEGQNVTLSCEQNLNHDAMYWYRQDPGQGLRLIYYSQIVNDFQKGDIAEGYSVSREKKESFPLTVTSAQKNPTAFYLCASSITGGRNQPQHFGDGTRLSIL.

Concerning this clone: The likely explanation is a read error, given a far larger clone one base away. V gene TRBV4-2 combines with J gene TRBJ2-5; 14 bases match TRBD2. Trimming took 8 bases from V and 3 from J; bases not matched to a gene: 11. Germline CDR1 LGHNA, CDR2 YNFKEQ. The CDR3 contains 17 residues. The CDR3 bases are TGTGCCAGCGGCCCGCGACTAGCGGGAGGGATGGAAGAGACCCAGTACTTC. Its translation is CASGPRLAGGMEETQYF.

This clone was seen once. J is TRBJ1-2 and V is TRBV5-5; D is undetermined. CDR1 SGHKS and CDR2 YYEKEE come from the germline V gene (reference sequence). The germline V and J ends were trimmed by 3 bases and 4 bases, with 16 bases remaining between them. The CDR3 spans 15 residues. This CDR3 is CASSSLPGSFYGYTF. In nucleotides, the CDR3 is TGTGCCAGCAGCTCCTTACCCGGGAGCTTCTATGGCTACACCTTC.

The rearrangement joins TRBV6-5 to TRBJ2-3; tentative D call: TRBD1 (5 bases). V was trimmed by 0 bases and J by 2 bases, leaving 12 bases between them. This CDR3 is built from 16 residues. CDR1 and CDR2 (germline): MNHEY, SVGAGI. This CDR3 is CASSYSGAGYTDTQYF. CDR3 sequence (DNA): TGTGCCAGCAGTTACTCTGGGGCAGGGTACACAGATACGCAGTATTTT.

The chain joins TRBV6-6 to TRBJ2-7, with TRBD2 matching 9 bases. Germline CDR1 and CDR2: MNHNY and SVGAGI (reference sequence). The CDR3 extends over 14 amino acids. The V segment lost 6 bases and the J segment 3 bases; nucleotides outside the gene matches: 6. For the CDR3, the DNA is TGTGCCAGCAGCTTAGCGGGAGTAGGCTACGAGCAGTACTTC. Amino acids: CASSLAGVGYEQYF.

The rearrangement links TRBV14 to TRBJ1-2; D may be TRBD1 (6 bases). CDR3 length: 14 residues. Deletions cut 4 bases from V and 8 bases from J, with 17 bases between. Per the germline V gene, CDR1 is SGHDN and CDR2 is FVKESK. The CDR3 is CASSPTSGVIGYTF. DNA of the CDR3: TGTGCCAGCAGCCCCACTTCAGGGGTTATCGGCTACACCTTC.

V usage is TRBV12-5 and J usage is TRBJ2-4; 7 bases are a match to TRBD1. CDR3 length: 16 residues. V lost 4 bases and J lost 3; bases outside the gene matches: 9. The V gene's germline CDR1 is LGHNT and CDR2 FRNRAP. This CDR3 is CASGSNSQGIKNIQYF. The CDR3 DNA reads as TGTGCTAGTGGTTCAAACTCACAGGGGATCAAAAACATTCAGTACTTC.

The chain employs TRBV28 and TRBJ1-5; D is unresolved. Per the germline V gene, CDR1 is MDHEN and CDR2 is SYDVKM. This CDR3 has 16 amino acids. The V and J ends lost 5 bases and 0 bases respectively, with 14 bases between them. This chain's CDR3 is CASSPSQAYSNQPQHF. The CDR3 DNA reads as TGTGCCAGCAGTCCCTCTCAGGCGTATAGCAATCAGCCCCAGCATTTT.

This chain connects TRBV11-2 to TRBJ2-2, with 8 bases matching TRBD1. CDR1 and CDR2 from the germline V gene are SGHAT and FQNNGV. The CDR3 runs to 19 residues. Unmatched junction bases numbered 15, after V lost 1 base and J lost 5 bases. The CDR3 spells CASSLGSPRGRLGTGELFF. The DNA for the CDR3 is TGTGCCAGCAGCTTAGGTTCCCCCAGGGGGCGATTGGGAACCGGGGAGCTGTTTTTT.

The rearrangement uses TRBV7-2 and TRBJ1-5, with D possibly being TRBD1 (6 bases). The ends were cut back, 3 bases at V and 0 bases at J, with 12 bases in the middle. From germline, CDR1 is SGHTA and CDR2 FQGNSA. The CDR3 covers 16 residues. The chain's CDR3 is CASSFRTALSNQPQHF. CDR3 nucleotide sequence: TGTGCCAGCAGCTTTCGGACAGCTCTTAGCAATCAGCCCCAGCATTTT.

The chain recombines TRBV6-6 with TRBJ2-1; D is ambiguous. V lost 0 bases and J lost 7, with 10 bases in between. CDR3 length: 14 amino acids. Looked up from germline, CDR1 is MNHNY and CDR2 is SVGAGI (reference sequence). For the CDR3, the DNA is TGTGCCAGCAGTTACTCAGGGATCGGGAATGAGCAGTTCTTC. As protein: CASSYSGIGNEQFF.

This rearrangement joins TRBV5-1 to TRBJ2-7, with 11 bases that match TRBD1. V lost 4 bases to trimming and J lost 7 bases; unmatched junction nucleotides: 10. The CDR3 is 15 amino acids. Germline assignment: CDR1 SGHRS and CDR2 YFSETQ. DNA of the CDR3: TGCGCCAGCAGCACACTTGGACAGGGGGCGCTTGAGCAGTACTTC. Translated: CASSTLGQGALEQYF.

V usage is TRBV28 and J usage is TRBJ1-5, with D unresolved. The germline V and J ends were trimmed by 8 bases and 7 bases, with 12 bases remaining between them. This CDR3 comprises 12 residues. The V gene's germline CDR1 is MDHEN and CDR2 SYDVKM. DNA for the CDR3: TGTGCCAGCCGTCCGCCCGGGCAGCCCCAGCATTTT. Translation gives CASRPPGQPQHF.

This chain links TRBV18 with TRBJ1-4; maybe TRBD1 (6 bases). The CDR3 is made up of 15 amino acids. Trimming took off 3 bases at V and 3 bases at J, with 11 bases between the two ends. Germline V gene lookup returns CDR1 KGHSH and CDR2 LQKENI. CDR3 sequence reads: CASSPRQDPNEKLFF. In DNA form, the CDR3 reads TGTGCCAGCTCACCCCGACAGGACCCTAATGAAAAACTGTTTTTT. The full variable domain, completed using reference TRBV18 and TRBJ1-4, is NAGVMQNPRHLVRRRGQEARLRCSPMKGHSHVYWYRQLPEEGLKFMVYLQKENIIDESGMPKERFSAEFPKEGPSILRIQQVVRGDSAAYFCASSPRQDPNEKLFFGSGTQLSVL.

The sample holds a few counts of this clone. The rearrangement joins TRBV4-2 to TRBJ2-5; D is tentatively TRBD1 or TRBD2 (5 bases each). The CDR3 is 15 amino acids. With 0 bases removed from V and 4 bases from J, the gap between germline ends came to 12 bases. The germline gives CDR1 LGHNA, CDR2 YNFKEQ. The CDR3 region is CASSQDVAGRETQYF. The CDR3 DNA reads as TGTGCCAGCAGCCAAGATGTCGCAGGGAGAGAGACCCAGTACTTC.

J is TRBJ2-1 and V is TRBV11-2; the match to TRBD2 covers 14 bases. CDR1 is SGHAT and CDR2 is FQNNGV in the germline V gene. The V and J ends lost 5 bases and 4 bases, in that order; junction bases with no gene match: 4. The CDR3 is 16 residues long. DNA for the CDR3: TGTGCCAGCAGCCTCCGACTAGCGGGAGGGTACAATGAGCAGTTCTTC. Translated, it gives CASSLRLAGGYNEQFF.

The chain recombines TRBV18 with TRBJ1-3, with 9 positions matching TRBD1. In germline, CDR1 is KGHSH, CDR2 LQKENI. V shed 6 bases and J 2 bases; nucleotides not matched to a gene: 8. The CDR3 totals 16 residues. In DNA, the CDR3 is TGTGCCAGCTCCCCCCCCGGGACAGGGACTGGAAACACCATATATTTT. Translated: CASSPPGTGTGNTIYF.